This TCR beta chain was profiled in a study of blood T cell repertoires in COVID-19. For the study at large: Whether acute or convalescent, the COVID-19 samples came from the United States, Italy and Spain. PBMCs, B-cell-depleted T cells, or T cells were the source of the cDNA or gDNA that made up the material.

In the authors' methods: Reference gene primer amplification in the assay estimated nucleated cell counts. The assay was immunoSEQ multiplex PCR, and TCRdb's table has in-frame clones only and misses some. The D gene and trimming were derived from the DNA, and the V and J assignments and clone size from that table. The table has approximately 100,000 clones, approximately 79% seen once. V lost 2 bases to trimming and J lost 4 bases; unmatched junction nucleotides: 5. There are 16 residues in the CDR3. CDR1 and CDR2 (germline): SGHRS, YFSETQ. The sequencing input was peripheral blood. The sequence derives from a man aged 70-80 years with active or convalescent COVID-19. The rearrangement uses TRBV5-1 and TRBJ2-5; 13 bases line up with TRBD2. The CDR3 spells CASSFLTSGRSETQYF. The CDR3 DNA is TGCGCCAGCAGCTTCTTGACTAGCGGGAGGTCAGAGACCCAGTACTTC.